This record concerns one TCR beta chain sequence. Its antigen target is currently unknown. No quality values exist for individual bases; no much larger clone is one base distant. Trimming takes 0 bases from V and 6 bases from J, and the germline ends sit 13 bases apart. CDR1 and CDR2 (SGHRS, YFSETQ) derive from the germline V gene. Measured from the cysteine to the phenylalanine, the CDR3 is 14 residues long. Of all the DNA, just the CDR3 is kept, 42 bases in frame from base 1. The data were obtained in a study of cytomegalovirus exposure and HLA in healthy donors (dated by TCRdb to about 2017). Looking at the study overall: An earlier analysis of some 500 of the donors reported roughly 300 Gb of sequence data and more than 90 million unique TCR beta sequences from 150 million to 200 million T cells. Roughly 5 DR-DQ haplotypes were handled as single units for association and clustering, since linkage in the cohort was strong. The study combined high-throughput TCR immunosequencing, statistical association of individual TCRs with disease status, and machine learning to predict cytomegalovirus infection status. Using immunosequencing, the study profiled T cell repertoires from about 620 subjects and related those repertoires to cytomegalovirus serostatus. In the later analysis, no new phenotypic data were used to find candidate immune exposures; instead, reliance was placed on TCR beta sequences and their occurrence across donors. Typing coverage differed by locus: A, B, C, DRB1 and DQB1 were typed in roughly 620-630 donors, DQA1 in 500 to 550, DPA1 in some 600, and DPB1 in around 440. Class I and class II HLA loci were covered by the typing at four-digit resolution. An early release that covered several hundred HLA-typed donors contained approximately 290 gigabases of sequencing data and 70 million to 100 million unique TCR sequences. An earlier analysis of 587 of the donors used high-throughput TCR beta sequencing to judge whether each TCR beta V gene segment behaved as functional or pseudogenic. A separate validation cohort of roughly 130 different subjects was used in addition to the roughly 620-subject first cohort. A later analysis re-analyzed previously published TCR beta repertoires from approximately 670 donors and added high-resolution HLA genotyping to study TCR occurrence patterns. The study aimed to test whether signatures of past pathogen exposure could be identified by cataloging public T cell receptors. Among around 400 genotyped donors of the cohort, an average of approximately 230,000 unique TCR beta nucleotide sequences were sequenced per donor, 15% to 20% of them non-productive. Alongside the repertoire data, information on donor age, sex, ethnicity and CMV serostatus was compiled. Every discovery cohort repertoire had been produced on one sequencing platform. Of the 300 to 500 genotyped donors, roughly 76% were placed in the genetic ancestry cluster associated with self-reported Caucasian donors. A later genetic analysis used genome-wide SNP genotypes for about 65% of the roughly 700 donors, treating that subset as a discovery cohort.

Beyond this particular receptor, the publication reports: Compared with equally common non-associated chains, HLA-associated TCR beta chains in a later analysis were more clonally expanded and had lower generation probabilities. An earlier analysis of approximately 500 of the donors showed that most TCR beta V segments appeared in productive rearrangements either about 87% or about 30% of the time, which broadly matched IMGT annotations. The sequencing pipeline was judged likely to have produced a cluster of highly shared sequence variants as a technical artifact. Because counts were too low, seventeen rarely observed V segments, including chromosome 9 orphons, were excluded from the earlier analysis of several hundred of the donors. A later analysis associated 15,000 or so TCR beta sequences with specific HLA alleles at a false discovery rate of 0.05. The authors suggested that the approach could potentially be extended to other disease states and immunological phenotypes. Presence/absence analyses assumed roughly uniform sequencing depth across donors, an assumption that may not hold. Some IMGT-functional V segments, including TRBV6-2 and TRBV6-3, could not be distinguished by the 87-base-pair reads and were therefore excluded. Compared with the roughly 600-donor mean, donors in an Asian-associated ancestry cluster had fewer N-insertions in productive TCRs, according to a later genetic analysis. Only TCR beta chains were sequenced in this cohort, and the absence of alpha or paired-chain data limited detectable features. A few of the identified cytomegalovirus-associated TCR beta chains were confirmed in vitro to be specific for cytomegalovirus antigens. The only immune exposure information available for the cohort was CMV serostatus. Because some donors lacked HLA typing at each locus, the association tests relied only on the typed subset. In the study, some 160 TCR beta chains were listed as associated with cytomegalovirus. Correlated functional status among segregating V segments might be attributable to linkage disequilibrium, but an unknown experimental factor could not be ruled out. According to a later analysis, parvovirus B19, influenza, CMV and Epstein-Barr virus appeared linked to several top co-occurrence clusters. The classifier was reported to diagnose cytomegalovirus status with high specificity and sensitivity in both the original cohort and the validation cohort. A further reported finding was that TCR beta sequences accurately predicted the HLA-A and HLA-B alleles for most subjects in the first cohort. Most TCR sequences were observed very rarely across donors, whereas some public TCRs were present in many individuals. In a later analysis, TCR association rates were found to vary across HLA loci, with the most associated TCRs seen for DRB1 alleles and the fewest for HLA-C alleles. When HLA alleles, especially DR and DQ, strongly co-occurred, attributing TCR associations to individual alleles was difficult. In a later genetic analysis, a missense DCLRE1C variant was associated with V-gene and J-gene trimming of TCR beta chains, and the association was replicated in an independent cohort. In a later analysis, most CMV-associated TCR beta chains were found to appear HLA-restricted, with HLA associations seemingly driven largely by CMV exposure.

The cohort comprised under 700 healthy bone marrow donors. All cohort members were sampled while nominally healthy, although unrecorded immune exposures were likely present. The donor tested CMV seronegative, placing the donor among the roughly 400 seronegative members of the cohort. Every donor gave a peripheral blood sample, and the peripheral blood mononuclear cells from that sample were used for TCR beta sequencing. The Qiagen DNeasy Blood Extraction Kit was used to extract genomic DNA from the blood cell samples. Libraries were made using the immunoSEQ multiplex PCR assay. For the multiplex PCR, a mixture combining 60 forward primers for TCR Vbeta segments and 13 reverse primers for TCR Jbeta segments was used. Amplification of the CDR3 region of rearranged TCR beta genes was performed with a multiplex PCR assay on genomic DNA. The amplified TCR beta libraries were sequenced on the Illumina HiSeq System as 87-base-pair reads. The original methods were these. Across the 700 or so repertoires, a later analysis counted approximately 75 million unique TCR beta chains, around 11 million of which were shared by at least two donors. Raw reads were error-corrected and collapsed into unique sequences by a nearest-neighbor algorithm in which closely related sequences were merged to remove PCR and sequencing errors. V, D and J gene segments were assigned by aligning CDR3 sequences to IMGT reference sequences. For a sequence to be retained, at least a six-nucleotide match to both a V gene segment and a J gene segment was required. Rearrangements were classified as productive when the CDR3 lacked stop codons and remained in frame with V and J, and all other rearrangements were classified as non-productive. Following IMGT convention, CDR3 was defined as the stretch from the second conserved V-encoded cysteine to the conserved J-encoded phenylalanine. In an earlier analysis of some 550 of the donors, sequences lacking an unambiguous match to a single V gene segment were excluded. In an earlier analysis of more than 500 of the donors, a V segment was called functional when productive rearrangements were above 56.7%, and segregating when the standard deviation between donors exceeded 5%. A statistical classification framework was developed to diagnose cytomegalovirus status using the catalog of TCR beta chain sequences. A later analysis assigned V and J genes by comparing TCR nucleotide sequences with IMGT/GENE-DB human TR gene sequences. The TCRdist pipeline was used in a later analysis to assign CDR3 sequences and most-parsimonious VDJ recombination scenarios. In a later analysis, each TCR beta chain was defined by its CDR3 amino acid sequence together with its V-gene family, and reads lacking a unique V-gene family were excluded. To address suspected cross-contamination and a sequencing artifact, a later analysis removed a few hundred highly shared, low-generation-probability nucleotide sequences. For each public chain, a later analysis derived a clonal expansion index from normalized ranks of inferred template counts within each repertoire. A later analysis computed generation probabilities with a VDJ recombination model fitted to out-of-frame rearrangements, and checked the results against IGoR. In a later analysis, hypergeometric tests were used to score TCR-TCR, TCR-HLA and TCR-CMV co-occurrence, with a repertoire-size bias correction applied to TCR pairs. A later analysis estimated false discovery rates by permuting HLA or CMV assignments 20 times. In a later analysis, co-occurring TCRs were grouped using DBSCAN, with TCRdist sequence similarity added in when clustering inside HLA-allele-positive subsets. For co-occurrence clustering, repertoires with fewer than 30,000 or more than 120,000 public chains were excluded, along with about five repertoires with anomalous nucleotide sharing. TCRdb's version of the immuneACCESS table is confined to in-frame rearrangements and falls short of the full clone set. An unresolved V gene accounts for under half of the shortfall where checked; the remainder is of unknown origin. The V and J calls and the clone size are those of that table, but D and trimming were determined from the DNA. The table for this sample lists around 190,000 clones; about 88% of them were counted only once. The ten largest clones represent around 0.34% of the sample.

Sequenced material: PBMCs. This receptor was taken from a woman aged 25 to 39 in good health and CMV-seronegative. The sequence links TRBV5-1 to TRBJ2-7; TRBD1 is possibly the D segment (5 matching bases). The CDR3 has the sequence CASSLAQTQGEQYF. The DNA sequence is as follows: TGCGCCAGCAGCTTGGCACAGACCCAGGGCGAGCAGTACTTC. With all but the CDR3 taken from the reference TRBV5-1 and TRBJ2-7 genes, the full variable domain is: KAGVTQTPRYLIKTRGQQVTLSCSPISGHRSVSWYQQTPGQGLQFLFEYFSETQRNKGNFPGRFSGRQFSNSRSEMNVSTLELGDSALYLCASSLAQTQGEQYFGPGTRLTVT.